Each of the 8 T cell receptor beta chains below was sequenced from the same sample in a study of control samples from healthy donors and cancer patients. Some clones are missing from TCRdb's copy, which holds only in-frame ones; the method was immunoSEQ multiplex PCR. The sample includes fewer than 85,000 clones, 90% to 95% seen only once; the top ten take 15% to 19%. What was sequenced was blood. The receptor set was obtained from a man aged 25 to 45 in good health.

This CDR3 is CASSRGSAGGSYEQYF. In nucleotides, the CDR3 is TGTGCCAGCAGCCGCGGCTCGGCAGGGGGTTCCTACGAGCAGTACTTC. The chain has TRBV13 and TRBJ2-7; 7 positions match TRBD1. V shed 5 bases, J shed 1 base, and the junction held 11 bases outside the gene matches. This CDR3 has 16 amino acids. Germline V gene data show CDR1 as PRHDT and CDR2 as FYEKMQ (reference sequence). Together with reference TRBV13 and TRBJ2-7, the CDR3 gives the full variable domain: AAGVIQSPRHLIKEKRETATLKCYPIPRHDTVYWYQQGPGQDPQFLISFYEKMQSDKGSIPDRFSAQQFSDYHSELNMSSLELGDSALYFCASSRGSAGGSYEQYFGPGTRLTVT.

V usage is TRBV30 and J usage is TRBJ2-5; D possibly corresponds to TRBD2 (6 bases). Germline-derived CDR1 and CDR2 are GTSNPN and SVGIG (reference sequence). The CDR3 covers 14 residues. The V end was cut by 4 bases, the J end by 1 base, with 13 bases between. Here the CDR3 DNA reads TGTGCCTGGAACGGGCTAGCGTTCCAAGAGACCCAGTACTTC. This gives the protein CAWNGLAFQETQYF.

The chain uses TRBV29-1 and TRBJ1-1; 7 bases agree with TRBD1. This CDR3 spans 15 amino acids. The germline V gene encodes CDR1 SQVTM and CDR2 ANQGSEA. Trimming took 7 bases from V and 3 from J; bases not matched to a gene: 14. CDR3 DNA sequence: TGCAGCGCCATAGACATCTGGGACAGCCACACTGAAGCTTTCTTT. Translation gives CSAIDIWDSHTEAFF. The whole variable domain, remainder taken from reference TRBV29-1 and TRBJ1-1, is SAVISQKPSRDICQRGTSLTIQCQVDSQVTMMFWYRQQPGQSLTLIATANQGSEATYESGFVIDKFPISRPNLTFSTLTVSNMSPEDSSIYLCSAIDIWDSHTEAFFGQGTRLTVV.

This chain uses TRBV6-5 with TRBJ1-6; TRBD1 matches 7 bases. CDR1 is MNHEY and CDR2 is SVGAGI in the germline V gene. V trimming: 0 bases; J trimming: 11 bases; junction bases outside the gene matches: 7. CDR3 size: 15 residues. The CDR3 sequence: CASSYSGTVFAPLHF. CDR3 DNA sequence: TGTGCCAGCAGTTACTCCGGGACAGTATTCGCACCCCTCCACTTT.

The V call is TRBV7-2, the J call TRBJ2-3; no reliable D call. V was shortened by 1 base and J by 4 bases, with 15 bases between the two germline ends. Germline-derived CDR1 and CDR2 are SGHTA and FQGNSA. The CDR3 extends over 16 amino acids. The CDR3 DNA reads TGTGCCAGCAGCTTAGAACCCCCTACCACCCCAGATACGCAGTATTTT. Translated: CASSLEPPTTPDTQYF.

The chain recombines TRBV20-1 with TRBJ2-7; D is possibly TRBD2 (6 bases). The CDR3 extends over 15 amino acids. The V and J ends lost 3 bases and 0 bases respectively, with 15 bases between them. Per the germline V gene, CDR1 is DFQATT and CDR2 is SNEGSKA (reference sequence). CDR3 bases: TGCAGTGCTAGTTTCAGCGGGCGGGGCTCCTACGAGCAGTACTTC. It codes for CSASFSGRGSYEQYF.

The rearrangement links TRBV27 to TRBJ2-7, with D possibly TRBD1 on 6 matching bases. CDR3 length equals 15 residues. V dropped 5 bases and J dropped 0 bases, with 14 bases sitting between them. Per germline, CDR1 MNHEY and CDR2 SMNVEV (reference sequence). The CDR3 loop reads CASSPSGTLSYEQYF. DNA for the CDR3: TGTGCCAGCAGTCCCTCCGGGACACTCTCCTACGAGCAGTACTTC.

CDR3 coding DNA: TGTGCCAGCACGTACTGGACAGGGGGAAACTACGAGCAGTACTTC. Its translation is CASTYWTGGNYEQYF. The V and J genes are TRBV6-5 and TRBJ2-7; 10 bases line up with TRBD1. Germline V gene sequence: CDR1 MNHEY, CDR2 SVGAGI. The CDR3 length is 15 residues. V trimming: 7 bases; J trimming: 3 bases; junction bases outside the gene matches: 9.